This record concerns one TCR beta chain sequence. This sample stems from a study of technical replicates of blood from several donors. Libraries were prepared by immunoSEQ multiplex PCR; TCRdb keeps only in-frame clonotypes and omits some of them. The table records about 74,000 clones, around nine tenths of them present only once. V was cut by 0 bases and J by 2 bases, with 12 bases left in between. Germline V gene data show CDR1 as SGDLS and CDR2 as YYNGEE. The CDR3 runs to 15 residues. The receptor's source is a human donor in good health. The sequenced material came from T cells isolated from PBMCs. The gene calls are TRBV9 and TRBJ2-7; no reliable D call. The CDR3 loop is CASSVGPSSTYEQYF. In DNA, the CDR3 is TGTGCCAGCAGCGTAGGCCCATCTTCTACCTACGAGCAGTACTTC.